This TCR beta chain was identified during a study of T-cell memory formation after mild COVID-19. A few counts support this clonotype. Trimming cost V 0 bases and J 8 bases; bases outside gene matches: 9. The CDR3 is made up of 17 amino acids. Germline CDR1 reads MNHEY; CDR2 reads SVGEGT. One entry per CDR3 protein, called by TCRdb with MiXCR from the 5' RACE reads. The sample shows a few hundred thousand distinct CDR3 sequences, more than 15% of them seen only once. The TCR comes from a man aged 18 to 30 who had mild COVID-19 (a few samples of this study predate the infection). Cell type and time point are not known. V is TRBV6-2 or TRBV6-3 and J is TRBJ2-1, with 11 positions matching TRBD1. Material: PBMCs or a T cell subset sorted from them (not recorded which). CDR3 amino acids: CASSYSWTGGFTYEQFF. The CDR3 DNA reads as TGTGCCAGCAGTTACTCCTGGACAGGGGGCTTTACATATGAGCAGTTCTTC.